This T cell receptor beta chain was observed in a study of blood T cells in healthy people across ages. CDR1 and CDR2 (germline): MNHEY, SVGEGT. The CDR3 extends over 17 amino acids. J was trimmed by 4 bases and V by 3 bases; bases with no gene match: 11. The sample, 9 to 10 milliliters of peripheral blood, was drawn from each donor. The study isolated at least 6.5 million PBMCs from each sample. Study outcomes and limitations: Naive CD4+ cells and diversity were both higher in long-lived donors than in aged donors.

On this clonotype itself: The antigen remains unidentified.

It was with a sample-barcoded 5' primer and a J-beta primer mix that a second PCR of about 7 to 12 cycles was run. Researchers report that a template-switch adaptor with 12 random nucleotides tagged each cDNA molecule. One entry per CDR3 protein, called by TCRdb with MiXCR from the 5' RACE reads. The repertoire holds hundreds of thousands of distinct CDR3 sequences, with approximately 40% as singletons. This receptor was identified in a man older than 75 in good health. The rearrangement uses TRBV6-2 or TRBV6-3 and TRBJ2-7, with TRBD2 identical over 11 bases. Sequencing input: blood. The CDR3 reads CASSYITSGRGLYEQYF. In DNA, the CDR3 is TGTGCCAGCAGTTATATAACTAGCGGGAGAGGATTGTACGAGCAGTACTTC.